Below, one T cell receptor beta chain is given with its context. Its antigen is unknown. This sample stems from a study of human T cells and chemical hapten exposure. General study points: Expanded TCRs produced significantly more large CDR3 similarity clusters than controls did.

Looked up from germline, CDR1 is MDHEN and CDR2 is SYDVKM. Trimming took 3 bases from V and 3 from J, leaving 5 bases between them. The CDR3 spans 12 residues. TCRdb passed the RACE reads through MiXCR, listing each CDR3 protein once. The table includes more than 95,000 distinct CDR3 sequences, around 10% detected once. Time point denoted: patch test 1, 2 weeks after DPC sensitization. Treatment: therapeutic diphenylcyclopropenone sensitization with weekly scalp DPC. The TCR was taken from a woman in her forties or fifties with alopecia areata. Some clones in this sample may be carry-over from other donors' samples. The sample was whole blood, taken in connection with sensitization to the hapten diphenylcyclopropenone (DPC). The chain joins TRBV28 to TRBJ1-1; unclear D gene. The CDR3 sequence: CASSLLDTEAFF. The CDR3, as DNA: TGTGCCAGCAGTTTGCTAGACACTGAAGCTTTCTTT. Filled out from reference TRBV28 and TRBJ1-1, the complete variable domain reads DVKVTQSSRYLVKRTGEKVFLECVQDMDHENMFWYRQDPGLGLRLIYFSYDVKMKEKGDIPEGYSVSREKKERFSLILESASTNQTSMYLCASSLLDTEAFFGQGTRLTVV.